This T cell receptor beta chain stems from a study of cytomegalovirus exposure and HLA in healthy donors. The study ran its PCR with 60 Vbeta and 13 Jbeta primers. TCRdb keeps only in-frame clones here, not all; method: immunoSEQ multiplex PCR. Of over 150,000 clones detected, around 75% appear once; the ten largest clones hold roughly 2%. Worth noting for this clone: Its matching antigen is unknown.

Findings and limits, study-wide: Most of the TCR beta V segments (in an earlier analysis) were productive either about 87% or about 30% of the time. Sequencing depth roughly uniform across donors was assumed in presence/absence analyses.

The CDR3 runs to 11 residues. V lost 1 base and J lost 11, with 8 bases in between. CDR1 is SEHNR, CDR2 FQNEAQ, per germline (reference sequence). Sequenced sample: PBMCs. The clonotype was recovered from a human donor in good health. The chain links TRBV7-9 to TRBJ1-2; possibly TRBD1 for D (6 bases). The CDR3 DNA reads TGTGCCAGCAGCTTAGGGACAGTGTACACCTTC. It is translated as CASSLGTVYTF.